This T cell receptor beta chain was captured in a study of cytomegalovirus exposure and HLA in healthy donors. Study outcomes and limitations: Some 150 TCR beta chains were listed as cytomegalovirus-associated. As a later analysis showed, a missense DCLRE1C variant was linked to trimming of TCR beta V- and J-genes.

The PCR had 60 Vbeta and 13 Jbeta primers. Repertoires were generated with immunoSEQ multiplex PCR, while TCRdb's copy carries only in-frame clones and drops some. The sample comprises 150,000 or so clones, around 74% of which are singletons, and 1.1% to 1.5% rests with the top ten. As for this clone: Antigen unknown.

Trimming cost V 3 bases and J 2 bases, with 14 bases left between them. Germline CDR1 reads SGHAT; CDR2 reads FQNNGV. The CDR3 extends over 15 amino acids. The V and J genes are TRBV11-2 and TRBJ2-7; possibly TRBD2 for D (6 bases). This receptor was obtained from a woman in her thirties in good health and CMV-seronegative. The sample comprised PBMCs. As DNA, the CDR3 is TGTGCCAGCAGCTTCGGTGGGGGGTGGACCTACGAGCAGTACTTC. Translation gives CASSFGGGWTYEQYF.